This TCR beta chain was identified in a study of cytomegalovirus exposure and HLA in healthy donors (dated by TCRdb to the late 2010s). Regarding the complete study: An earlier analysis of approximately 640 of the donors reported 250 to 300 Gb of sequence data and 117 million unique TCR beta sequences from 150 million to 200 million T cells. An early release covering about 600 HLA-typed donors comprised about 320 gigabases of sequencing data and around 85 million unique TCR sequences. Among the roughly 400 genotyped donors, under 90% belonged to the genetic ancestry cluster associated with self-reported Caucasian donors. The aim of the study was to test whether cataloging public T cell receptors could identify signatures of past pathogen exposure. Using immunosequencing, the study profiled T cell repertoires from 640 or so subjects and related those repertoires to cytomegalovirus serostatus. A separate validation cohort of over 95 different subjects was used in addition to the roughly 670-subject first cohort. To predict cytomegalovirus infection status, the study brought together high-throughput TCR immunosequencing, statistical association of individual TCRs with disease status, and machine learning. A later analysis re-examined previously published TCR beta repertoires from around 670 donors and added high-resolution HLA genotyping to investigate patterns of TCR occurrence. In the later analysis, no new phenotypic data were used to find candidate immune exposures; instead, reliance was placed on TCR beta sequences and their occurrence across donors. In an earlier analysis of 587 of the donors, high-throughput TCR beta sequencing was used to judge whether each TCR beta V gene segment behaved as functional or pseudogenic. Donor age, sex, ethnicity and CMV serostatus were collected together with the repertoire data. A later genetic analysis took genome-wide SNP genotypes for about three fifths of the 666 donors and used that subset as a discovery cohort. Every repertoire in the discovery cohort had been generated on one and the same sequencing platform. HLA typing covered class I and class II loci at four-digit resolution. The number of donors typed differed by locus, with 629-630 for A, B, C, DRB1 and DQB1, roughly 520 for DQA1, over 600 for DPA1, and about 450 for DPB1. Several DR-DQ haplotypes were handled as single units for association and clustering because linkage in the cohort was strong. On average, around 240,000 unique TCR beta nucleotide sequences were sequenced per donor among 398 genotyped donors of the cohort, with around 19% of those sequences being non-productive.

The library was generated by the immunoSEQ multiplex PCR assay. A mixture of 60 forward primers for TCR Vbeta segments and 13 reverse primers for TCR Jbeta segments was used in the multiplex PCR. The CDR3 region of rearranged TCR beta genes was amplified from genomic DNA by a multiplex PCR assay. The Illumina HiSeq System was used to sequence the amplified TCR beta libraries as 87-base-pair reads. The original methods were these. A later analysis counted about 80 million unique TCR beta chains across the 666 repertoires, and 9 million to 14 million of these chains were shared by at least two donors. Raw reads were error-corrected and collapsed into unique sequences by a nearest-neighbor algorithm in which closely related sequences were merged to remove PCR and sequencing errors. V, D and J gene segments were assigned by aligning CDR3 sequences to IMGT reference sequences. Each retained sequence needed at least a six-nucleotide match to both a V gene segment and a J gene segment. Rearrangements were classified as productive when the CDR3 lacked stop codons and remained in frame with V and J, and all other rearrangements were classified as non-productive. CDR3 was defined according to IMGT convention as the region running from the second conserved V-encoded cysteine to the conserved J-encoded phenylalanine. The earlier analysis of fewer than 750 of the donors excluded sequences that lacked an unambiguous match to a single V gene segment. In an earlier analysis of several hundred of the donors, V segments were called functional above 56.7% productive rearrangements and were called segregating when the between-donor standard deviation exceeded 5%. A statistical classification framework was built to diagnose cytomegalovirus status from the catalog of TCR beta chain sequences. A later analysis assigned V and J genes by comparing TCR nucleotide sequences with IMGT/GENE-DB human TR gene sequences. The TCRdist pipeline was used in a later analysis to assign CDR3 sequences and most-parsimonious VDJ recombination scenarios. In a later analysis, every TCR beta chain was defined by the combination of its CDR3 amino acid sequence and its V-gene family, and reads without a unique V-gene family were dropped. To address suspected cross-contamination and a sequencing artifact, a later analysis removed some 620 highly shared, low-generation-probability nucleotide sequences. In a later analysis, a clonal expansion index for each public chain was calculated from normalized within-repertoire ranks of inferred template counts. In a later analysis, generation probabilities were computed with a VDJ recombination model fitted to out-of-frame rearrangements, and the resulting probabilities were checked against IGoR. A later analysis scored TCR-TCR, TCR-HLA and TCR-CMV co-occurrence with hypergeometric tests, applying a repertoire-size bias correction to TCR pairs. False discovery rates were estimated in a later analysis by permuting HLA or CMV assignments 20 times. In a later analysis, co-occurring TCRs were grouped with DBSCAN, and TCRdist sequence similarity was added when clustering was performed within HLA-allele-positive subsets. Repertoires with fewer than 30,000 or more than 120,000 public chains were left out of co-occurrence clustering, as were about 5 repertoires with anomalous nucleotide sharing. TCRdb stores this immuneACCESS table with in-frame sequences only. Part of the clones is absent; in the studies checked, under half of the shortfall reflects unresolved V genes, and no reason is known for the rest. The V and J calls and the clone size are those of that table, but D and trimming were determined from the DNA. For this sample, the table gives 40,000 to 60,000 clones. The top ten clones comprise roughly a quarter of the sample.

Notes on this clone: Its antigen is unknown.

The cohort was made up of approximately 670 healthy bone marrow donors. At the time of sampling, every cohort member was nominally healthy, though immune exposures that went unrecorded were likely present. The donor was CMV seropositive and belonged to the group of 250 to 300 seropositive cohort members. A peripheral blood sample was collected from each donor, and TCR beta sequencing was performed on peripheral blood mononuclear cells. The Qiagen DNeasy Blood Extraction Kit was used to extract genomic DNA from the blood cell samples. Paper-wide results and their limitations: In both the original and validation cohorts, the classifier was reported to diagnose cytomegalovirus status with high specificity and sensitivity. The cohort was sequenced for TCR beta chains only, and without alpha or paired-chain data the features that could be detected were limited. Compared with the roughly 670-donor mean, donors in an Asian-associated ancestry cluster had fewer N-insertions in productive TCRs, according to a later genetic analysis. Assigning TCR associations to individual alleles was difficult when HLA alleles, especially DR and DQ, strongly co-occurred. Correlated functional status among segregating V segments might reflect linkage disequilibrium, but an unknown experimental factor could not be ruled out. Over 15 rarely observed V segments, including chromosome 9 orphons, were excluded from the earlier analysis of approximately 500 of the donors because counts were too low. A cluster of highly shared sequence variants was judged likely to represent a technical artifact of the sequencing pipeline. A further reported finding was that TCR beta sequences accurately predicted the HLA-A and HLA-B alleles for most subjects in the first cohort. In the study, some 160 TCR beta chains were listed as associated with cytomegalovirus. An earlier analysis of approximately 540 of the donors showed that most TCR beta V segments appeared in productive rearrangements either about 87% or about 30% of the time, which broadly matched IMGT annotations. According to a later analysis, TCR association rates differed among HLA loci, with DRB1 alleles showing the most associated TCRs and HLA-C alleles showing the fewest. Across donors, most TCR sequences were observed very rarely, whereas some public TCRs were present in many individuals. It was suggested by the authors that the approach could potentially be generalized to other disease states and immunological phenotypes. A later analysis associated 15,000 to 20,000 TCR beta sequences with specific HLA alleles at a false discovery rate of 0.05. In a later analysis, several top co-occurrence clusters were reported to appear linked to parvovirus B19, influenza, CMV and Epstein-Barr virus. A later genetic analysis associated a missense DCLRE1C variant with V-gene and J-gene trimming of TCR beta chains, and an independent cohort replicated the association. Roughly uniform sequencing depth across donors was assumed in presence/absence analyses, although this assumption may not hold. Most CMV-associated TCR beta chains appeared to be HLA-restricted in a later analysis, and the HLA associations seemed to be driven largely by CMV exposure. Because HLA typing was missing for some donors at each locus, association tests included only the typed subset. In a later analysis, HLA-associated TCR beta chains showed more clonal expansion and lower generation probabilities than non-associated chains that were equally common. CMV serostatus was the only immune exposure information available for the cohort. In vitro tests confirmed that three of the cytomegalovirus-associated TCR beta chains recognize cytomegalovirus antigens.

This clonotype originated in a middle-aged man in good health and CMV-seropositive. The sample was PBMCs.

The CDR3 protein is CASSGLERNEQFF. The sequenced DNA is TGTGCCAGCAGCGGGCTAGAGCGGAATGAGCAGTTCTTC. Recombination joined TRBV14 with TRBJ2-1, and the D gene may be TRBD2, 5 bases matching. V gives up 5 bases and J gives up 7 bases, and the segment between their germline ends measures 12 bases. The CDR3 goes from the cysteine to the phenylalanine over 13 residues. Only the CDR3 DNA is retained, 39 bases long and in frame from the first base. CDR1 and CDR2, looked up from the germline V gene, are SGHDN and FVKESK.